These T cell receptor beta chains were read from a single sample in a study of blood T cell repertoires in COVID-19. Using immunoSEQ multiplex PCR, the repertoire was profiled, and TCRdb retains in-frame clones only, with some absent. Found here are just over 80,000 clones, 81% of them singletons; the top ten hold about 45%. Sequencing used peripheral blood. The receptors stem from an elderly man with acute or convalescent COVID-19. Each CDR3 is given with its conserved first and last residue. D genes are given only for firm matches. The size of a clone is reported for some rows only, either as once, few or many, or as a class for expanded clones.

size: -; D: TRBD2; J: TRBJ2-7; V: TRBV5-1; DNA: TGCGCCAGCAGGCTTCTAGCGGGAGGCCTCGACGAGCAGTACTTC; CDR3: CASRLLAGGLDEQYF
size: -; D: -; J: TRBJ1-5; V: TRBV30; DNA: TGTGCCTGGTCCGCCGACGGGGTTCAGCCCCAGCATTTT; CDR3: CAWSADGVQPQHF
size: -; D: -; J: TRBJ2-3; V: TRBV27; DNA: TGTGCCAGCAGTTCTATCATCGCAGGGAAAACGCAGTATTTT; CDR3: CASSSIIAGKTQYF
size: -; D: -; J: TRBJ2-1; V: TRBV28; DNA: TGTGCCAGCAGTTTACGGGTCTACAATGAGCAGTTCTTC; CDR3: CASSLRVYNEQFF
size: -; D: TRBD1; J: TRBJ2-7; V: TRBV19; DNA: TGTGCCAGTAGTAGGACAGGGGCGACCTACGAGCAGTACTTC; CDR3: CASSRTGATYEQYF
size: -; D: -; J: TRBJ2-1; V: TRBV7-3; DNA: TGTGCCAGCAGCCTCGGACTATCCAATGAGCAGTTCTTC; CDR3: CASSLGLSNEQFF
size: once; D: -; J: TRBJ2-4; V: TRBV6-1; DNA: TGTGCCAGCAGTGAAGCGCGCCGGGGATGGTACAAAAACATTCAGTACTTC; CDR3: CASSEARRGWYKNIQYF
size: -; D: -; J: TRBJ2-5; V: TRBV5-1; DNA: TGCGCCAGCAGTGAGGGGGGGTCCGTCCCAGAGACCCAGTACTTC; CDR3: CASSEGGSVPETQYF
size: -; D: TRBD1; J: TRBJ2-7; V: TRBV2; DNA: TGTGCCAGCAGACGGGACAGGGATATCACCTACGAGCAGTACTTC; CDR3: CASRRDRDITYEQYF
size: -; D: TRBD1; J: TRBJ1-2; V: TRBV4-1; DNA: TGCGCCAGCAGCCAGGGATGGGACAGTCGCTATGGCTACACCTTC; CDR3: CASSQGWDSRYGYTF
size: -; D: -; J: TRBJ2-7; V: TRBV18; DNA: TGTGCCAGCTCACCATTAAACAGATACGAGCAGTACTTC; CDR3: CASSPLNRYEQYF
size: -; D: -; J: TRBJ1-4; V: TRBV28; DNA: TGTGCCATCCTCGACAGTACTAATGAAAAACTGTTTTTT; CDR3: CAILDSTNEKLFF
size: -; D: TRBD2; J: TRBJ2-1; V: TRBV29-1; DNA: TGCAGCGTTGAGATAGCGGGGGGGACGGAGCAGTTCTTC; CDR3: CSVEIAGGTEQFF
size: -; D: -; J: TRBJ1-2; V: TRBV6-2/TRBV6-3; DNA: TGTGCCAGCAGTTACGTGAGCCCAAACTATGGCTACACCTTC; CDR3: CASSYVSPNYGYTF
size: -; D: TRBD2; J: TRBJ2-5; V: TRBV7-3; DNA: TGTGCCAGCAGCTTATTTGCTAGCGGGAGAGAGACCCAGTACTTC; CDR3: CASSLFASGRETQYF
size: few; D: -; J: TRBJ1-1; V: TRBV18; DNA: TGTGCCAGCTCACCACTATATATAGGGGGCACTGAAGCTTTCTTT; CDR3: CASSPLYIGGTEAFF
size: -; D: -; J: TRBJ1-5; V: TRBV28; DNA: TGTGCCAGCAGTTGGACAGACTATAGCAATCAGCCCCAGCATTTT; CDR3: CASSWTDYSNQPQHF